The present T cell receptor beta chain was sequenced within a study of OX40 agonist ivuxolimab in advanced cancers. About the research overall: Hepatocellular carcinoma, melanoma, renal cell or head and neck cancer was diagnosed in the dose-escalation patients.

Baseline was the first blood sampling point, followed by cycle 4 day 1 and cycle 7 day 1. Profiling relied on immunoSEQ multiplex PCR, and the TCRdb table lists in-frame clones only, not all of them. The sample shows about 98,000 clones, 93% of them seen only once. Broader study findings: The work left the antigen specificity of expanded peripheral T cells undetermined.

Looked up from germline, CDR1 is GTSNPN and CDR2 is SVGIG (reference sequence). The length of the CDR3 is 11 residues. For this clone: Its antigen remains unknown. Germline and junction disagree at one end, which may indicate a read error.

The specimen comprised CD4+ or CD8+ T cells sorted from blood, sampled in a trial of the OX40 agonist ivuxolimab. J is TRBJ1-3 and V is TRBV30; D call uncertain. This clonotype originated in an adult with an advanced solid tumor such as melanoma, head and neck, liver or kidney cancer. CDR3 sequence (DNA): TGTGCCTGTAGTGCTGGAAACACCATATATTTT. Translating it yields CACSAGNTIYF.